This TCR beta chain was identified during a study of identical twins. J was trimmed by 6 bases and V by 0 bases; bases with no gene match: 9. This CDR3 region has 15 residues. The germline V gene encodes CDR1 DFQATT and CDR2 SNEGSKA (reference sequence). TCRdb re-derived calls from the 5' RACE reads in MiXCR, one entry per CDR3 protein. The table has some 660,000 distinct CDR3 sequences, approximately 9% seen once. These data are also associated with another study on yellow fever vaccine responses in identical twins.

The chain is built from TRBV20-1 and TRBJ2-7; 9 bases match TRBD1. This TCR came from a woman aged 18-29 years in good health. The sequenced sample consisted of PBMCs. The CDR3 loop reads CSAREFSSDRGEQYF. The DNA for the CDR3 is TGCAGTGCTAGAGAATTCTCCTCGGACAGGGGCGAGCAGTACTTC.